Below, 5 T cell receptor beta chains from the same sample are listed, as sequenced in a study of blood T cell repertoires in COVID-19 (dated by TCRdb to 2019 to 2021). The library was prepared using the immunoSEQ multiplex PCR assay. TCRdb stores this immuneACCESS table with in-frame sequences only. Part of the clones is absent; in the studies checked, under half of the shortfall reflects unresolved V genes, and no reason is known for the rest. Recorded for this sample are roughly 180,000 clones; around 84% of them occurred a single time. Around 5% of the sample comes from the top ten. Sample: peripheral blood. The receptors were gathered from a woman between 50 and 59 years old with COVID-19, enrolled during active disease.

The chain joins TRBV19 to TRBJ1-3, with D hard to call. This CDR3 is 14 amino acids long. The germline V and J ends were trimmed by 7 bases and 9 bases, with 19 bases remaining between them. Looked up from germline, CDR1 is LNHDA and CDR2 is SQIVND (reference sequence). This chain's CDR3 is CASNLPGSRGTIYF. The CDR3 bases are TGTGCCAGTAACCTCCCGGGGTCCCGAGGCACCATATATTTT.

This chain uses TRBV12-3 or TRBV12-4 with TRBJ1-5, with D hard to call. The V and J ends lost 3 bases and 3 bases respectively, with 6 bases between them. The CDR3 spans 13 residues. The DNA for the CDR3 is TGTGCCAGCAGTTTGGGCCCCAATCAGCCCCAGCATTTT. It yields the protein CASSLGPNQPQHF.

The chain recombines TRBV6-5 with TRBJ1-4; no clear D. Trimming cost V 7 bases and J 7 bases, with 19 bases left between them. The CDR3 runs 15 residues. Germline CDR1 MNHEY, CDR2 SVGAGI. The CDR3 reads CASTIPGGRGEKLFF. CDR3 in DNA: TGTGCCAGCACCATCCCTGGAGGCCGGGGTGAAAAACTGTTTTTT.

The chain joins TRBV9 to TRBJ1-2, with D possibly matching TRBD1 (5 bases). Germline V gives CDR1 SGDLS, CDR2 YYNGEE. CDR3 length: 15 residues. V lost 0 bases, J lost 4 bases, and 13 bases lay in between. CDR3 bases: TGTGCCAGCAGCGTAGAGGCAGGGTCGGCCTATGGCTACACCTTC. Translation: CASSVEAGSAYGYTF.

This chain uses TRBV5-1 with TRBJ1-4, with TRBD1 matching 9 bases. J was trimmed by 4 bases and V by 2 bases; bases with no gene match: 3. The CDR3 totals 15 residues. The germline gives CDR1 SGHRS, CDR2 YFSETQ. CDR3 sequence: CASSLQGAGNEKLFF. The CDR3 region has the DNA TGCGCCAGCAGCTTACAGGGGGCTGGTAATGAAAAACTGTTTTTT.